Here is one TCR beta chain with its context. This CDR3 comprises 20 residues. CDR1 is LGHNA and CDR2 is YSLEER in the germline V gene. V trimming: 0 bases; J trimming: 2 bases; junction bases outside the gene matches: 15. The sample originates from a study of blood T cell repertoires in COVID-19. For the study at large: Specimens from acute and convalescent COVID-19 originated in the United States, Italy and Spain. The cDNA or gDNA used as material had been derived from T cells, B-cell-depleted T cells, or PBMCs.

The authors' processing: For nucleated cells, counts were estimated from reference gene primer amplification. Assay: immunoSEQ multiplex PCR; the TCRdb copy retains only in-frame clones and omits some. That table furnishes V, J and clone size, whereas the DNA furnished D and trimming. Of some 68,000 clones in the sample, around 87% are singletons; the top ten hold 2.5% to 3%. The material sequenced was peripheral blood. The source of this sequence is a man over 45 with acute or convalescent COVID-19. The J gene is TRBJ2-4, the V gene TRBV4-3; 8 bases line up with TRBD1. The CDR3 DNA is TGCGCCAGCAGCCAAGACCTTAATTTGGACAGGGTTTATACCAAAAACATTCAGTACTTC. This translates into CASSQDLNLDRVYTKNIQYF.